The 2 T cell receptor beta chains presented below share a single source sample, sequenced in a study of cytomegalovirus exposure and HLA in healthy donors. A multiplex PCR was run with 60 Vbeta primers and 13 Jbeta primers. Profiling relied on immunoSEQ multiplex PCR, and the TCRdb table lists in-frame clones only, not all of them. The sample includes roughly 97,000 clones, roughly 73% seen only once; the top ten take roughly 3.5%. Specimen: PBMCs. All receptors derive from a man aged 35 to 55 in good health and CMV-seronegative.

The rearrangement links TRBV7-6 to TRBJ2-7; D gene uncertain. The V gene's germline CDR1 is SGHVS and CDR2 FNYEAQ. Between the trimmed V and J ends, which lost 1 base and 3 bases, there was a span of 10 bases. There are 14 residues in the CDR3. CDR3 amino acids: CASSLGLAGYEQYF. The CDR3, as DNA: TGTGCCAGCAGCTTAGGGTTGGCAGGCTACGAGCAGTACTTC.

The J gene is TRBJ2-7, the V gene TRBV7-9; D unclear. Germline-derived CDR1 and CDR2 are SEHNR and FQNEAQ (reference sequence). V lost 5 bases to trimming and J lost 4 bases, with 9 bases between them. CDR3 size: 12 residues. For the CDR3, the DNA is TGTGCCAGCAGCGTTACCCTATACGAGCAGTACTTC. Translating gives CASSVTLYEQYF. Combining the CDR3 with reference TRBV7-9 and TRBJ2-7 gives the whole variable domain DTGVSQNPRHKITKRGQNVTFRCDPISEHNRLYWYRQTLGQGPEFLTYFQNEAQLEKSRLLSDRFSAERPKGSFSTLEIQRTEQGDSAMYLCASSVTLYEQYFGPGTRLTVT.